This T cell receptor (beta chain) emerged from a study of cytomegalovirus exposure and HLA in healthy donors. Study overall: A data release that came early held approximately 85 million unique TCRs from HLA-typed donors. Study conclusions and caveats: In vitro assays verified that three CMV-associated chains recognized CMV antigens specifically. The study carried out a later analysis of TCR beta sequences. It associated approximately 16,000 of them with specific HLA alleles at a false discovery rate of 0.05.

CDR1 is MNHNS, CDR2 SASEGT, per germline. V was clipped by 0 bases and J by 3 bases; unmatched bases: 16. The CDR3 spans 19 residues. Both 60 Vbeta primers and 13 Jbeta primers went into the PCR. Method: immunoSEQ multiplex PCR; TCRdb's copy keeps in-frame clones and lacks some. This table lists some 72,000 clones. Concerning this clone itself: Its antigen is unknown.

The chain joins TRBV6-1 to TRBJ2-7, with 8 bases identical to TRBD2. The specimen sequenced was PBMCs. The sequence derives from a man aged 35 to 55 in good health and CMV-seronegative. The CDR3 coding sequence is TGTGCCAGCAGTGAAGCGCTTCGAGCTGGACTAGCACGAAACTACGAGCAGTACTTC. Encoded protein: CASSEALRAGLARNYEQYF.